The rows below give T cell receptor beta chains drawn from one sample of a study of blood T cell repertoires in COVID-19. Here immunoSEQ multiplex PCR was the method, and the copy in TCRdb shows in-frame clones only, minus some. The sample shows 250,000 to 350,000 clones, about 92% of them seen only once. Source material: PBMCs or T cells enriched from blood (not recorded which). The receptors originated from a woman aged 25 to 39 who had recovered from COVID-19. The CDR3 runs from the conserved cysteine through the conserved F or W. Each record gives: V gene, J gene, D gene, clone size, CDR3 protein, CDR3 DNA. D genes are given only for firm matches. Clone size is given for some rows only: seen once, a few or many times, or a class if the clone is expanded.

v_call: TRBV6-5
j_call: TRBJ1-1
d_call: TRBD1
clone_size: -
cdr3_aa: CASRRNRGIPEAFF
cdr3_nt: TGTGCCAGCAGACGGAACAGGGGAATCCCTGAAGCTTTCTTT

v_call: TRBV7-8
j_call: TRBJ2-3
d_call: -
clone_size: -
cdr3_aa: CASSGQYTQYF
cdr3_nt: TGTGCCAGCAGTGGTCAGTATACGCAGTATTTT

v_call: TRBV9
j_call: TRBJ2-7
d_call: TRBD1
clone_size: -
cdr3_aa: CASSPRTGYEQYF
cdr3_nt: TGTGCCAGCAGCCCCCGGACAGGTTACGAGCAGTACTTC

v_call: TRBV7-8
j_call: TRBJ1-1
d_call: -
clone_size: -
cdr3_aa: CASSSWGGYTTNTEAFF
cdr3_nt: TGTGCCAGCAGCTCCTGGGGGGGCTACACCACGAACACTGAAGCTTTCTTT

v_call: TRBV4-2
j_call: TRBJ2-5
d_call: TRBD2
clone_size: -
cdr3_aa: CASSQTGTSGQETQYF
cdr3_nt: TGTGCCAGCAGCCAGACCGGGACTAGCGGGCAAGAGACCCAGTACTTC

v_call: TRBV5-1
j_call: TRBJ2-7
d_call: -
clone_size: -
cdr3_aa: CASSLDRNEQYF
cdr3_nt: TGCGCCAGCAGCTTGGACAGAAACGAGCAGTACTTC

v_call: TRBV5-1
j_call: TRBJ2-1
d_call: TRBD1
clone_size: -
cdr3_aa: CASSLGQGARNEQFF
cdr3_nt: TGCGCCAGCAGCTTGGGCCAGGGGGCCCGGAATGAGCAGTTCTTC

v_call: TRBV29-1
j_call: TRBJ1-1
d_call: -
clone_size: -
cdr3_aa: CSVVRGKVEEAFF
cdr3_nt: TGCAGCGTTGTAAGAGGGAAAGTCGAAGAAGCTTTCTTT

v_call: TRBV2
j_call: TRBJ2-5
d_call: TRBD1
clone_size: -
cdr3_aa: CATRTGVAETQYF
cdr3_nt: TGTGCCACGCGGACAGGGGTGGCGGAGACCCAGTACTTC

v_call: TRBV27
j_call: TRBJ1-5
d_call: -
clone_size: -
cdr3_aa: CASSLVGGGQPQHF
cdr3_nt: TGTGCCAGCAGTTTGGTGGGGGGAGGGCAGCCCCAGCATTTT

v_call: TRBV5-1
j_call: TRBJ2-5
d_call: -
clone_size: -
cdr3_aa: CASSSGVQETQYF
cdr3_nt: TGCGCCAGCAGCTCCGGAGTCCAAGAGACCCAGTACTTC

v_call: TRBV6-2/TRBV6-3
j_call: TRBJ1-1
d_call: -
clone_size: -
cdr3_aa: CASSYSRGRLPSNTEAFF
cdr3_nt: TGTGCCAGCAGTTATAGCAGGGGTCGGCTGCCATCGAACACTGAAGCTTTCTTT

v_call: TRBV5-5
j_call: TRBJ1-1
d_call: TRBD1
clone_size: -
cdr3_aa: CASSQARDRVNTEAFF
cdr3_nt: TGTGCCAGCAGCCAAGCGAGGGACAGGGTAAACACTGAAGCTTTCTTT

v_call: TRBV5-1
j_call: TRBJ1-1
d_call: -
clone_size: many
cdr3_aa: CASSSGLNTEAFF
cdr3_nt: TGCGCCAGCAGCTCTGGACTAAACACTGAAGCTTTCTTT

v_call: TRBV11-1
j_call: TRBJ2-1
d_call: -
clone_size: -
cdr3_aa: CASSQGGGYNEQFF
cdr3_nt: TGTGCCAGCAGCCAGGGGGGAGGTTACAATGAGCAGTTCTTC

v_call: TRBV2
j_call: TRBJ2-1
d_call: TRBD2
clone_size: -
cdr3_aa: CASSDGLAGSYNEQFF
cdr3_nt: TGTGCCAGCAGTGATGGGCTAGCGGGCTCCTACAATGAGCAGTTCTTC

v_call: TRBV2
j_call: TRBJ2-7
d_call: -
clone_size: -
cdr3_aa: CASRNLVYEQYF
cdr3_nt: TGTGCCAGCAGGAACCTAGTCTACGAGCAGTACTTC

v_call: TRBV30
j_call: TRBJ2-3
d_call: -
clone_size: -
cdr3_aa: CAWSPDYRTDTQYF
cdr3_nt: TGTGCCTGGAGCCCGGACTACCGCACAGATACGCAGTATTTT

v_call: TRBV5-6
j_call: TRBJ1-2
d_call: -
clone_size: -
cdr3_aa: CASSLAGAGGYTF
cdr3_nt: TGTGCCAGCAGCTTGGCAGGGGCAGGTGGCTACACCTTC

v_call: TRBV11-3
j_call: TRBJ2-5
d_call: -
clone_size: -
cdr3_aa: CASSVTGPQETQYF
cdr3_nt: TGTGCCAGCAGCGTAACAGGACCACAAGAGACCCAGTACTTC

v_call: TRBV7-2
j_call: TRBJ2-7
d_call: TRBD1
clone_size: -
cdr3_aa: CASSLAGTGGSYEQYF
cdr3_nt: TGTGCCAGCAGCTTAGCGGGGACAGGGGGTTCCTACGAGCAGTACTTC

v_call: TRBV3-1/TRBV3-2
j_call: TRBJ2-1
d_call: TRBD2
clone_size: -
cdr3_aa: CASKGSGGPDEQFF
cdr3_nt: TGTGCCAGCAAGGGTAGCGGGGGGCCGGATGAGCAGTTCTTC

v_call: TRBV6-2/TRBV6-3
j_call: TRBJ2-5
d_call: -
clone_size: -
cdr3_aa: CASSYSWRTAVQETQYF
cdr3_nt: TGTGCCAGCAGTTACTCGTGGAGGACGGCTGTCCAAGAGACCCAGTACTTC

v_call: TRBV7-9
j_call: TRBJ1-3
d_call: TRBD1
clone_size: -
cdr3_aa: CASSLAKSDRAIGNTIYF
cdr3_nt: TGTGCCAGCAGCTTAGCGAAATCGGACAGGGCGATCGGAAACACCATATATTTT

v_call: TRBV5-5
j_call: TRBJ2-1
d_call: -
clone_size: -
cdr3_aa: CASSGSIAGLDHNEQFF
cdr3_nt: TGTGCCAGCAGCGGGAGTATTGCGGGACTGGATCACAATGAGCAGTTCTTC

v_call: TRBV27
j_call: TRBJ2-1
d_call: -
clone_size: -
cdr3_aa: CASSLHPRQTYNEQFF
cdr3_nt: TGTGCCAGCAGCCTTCACCCCCGACAGACCTACAATGAGCAGTTCTTC

v_call: TRBV28
j_call: TRBJ1-5
d_call: TRBD1
clone_size: -
cdr3_aa: CASLEQGGGNQPQHF
cdr3_nt: TGTGCCAGCCTGGAACAGGGGGGAGGCAATCAGCCCCAGCATTTT

v_call: TRBV5-4
j_call: TRBJ1-2
d_call: -
clone_size: -
cdr3_aa: CASSLGAPGEGYGYTF
cdr3_nt: TGTGCCAGCAGCTTGGGAGCCCCGGGGGAGGGCTATGGCTACACCTTC

v_call: TRBV4-1
j_call: TRBJ1-1
d_call: TRBD1
clone_size: few
cdr3_aa: CASSPSTGKNTEAFF
cdr3_nt: TGCGCCAGCAGCCCTTCGACAGGGAAGAACACTGAAGCTTTCTTT

v_call: TRBV19
j_call: TRBJ1-5
d_call: -
clone_size: -
cdr3_aa: CASTRTAFGGQPQHF
cdr3_nt: TGTGCCAGTACCAGGACAGCTTTTGGGGGACAGCCCCAGCATTTT

v_call: TRBV3-1/TRBV3-2
j_call: TRBJ1-2
d_call: -
clone_size: -
cdr3_aa: CASSQGQNYGYTF
cdr3_nt: TGTGCCAGCAGCCAAGGACAGAACTATGGCTACACCTTC

v_call: TRBV28
j_call: TRBJ1-1
d_call: TRBD1
clone_size: -
cdr3_aa: CASSRTGRYTEAFF
cdr3_nt: TGTGCCAGCAGTCGGACAGGGCGGTACACTGAAGCTTTCTTT

v_call: TRBV6-2/TRBV6-3
j_call: TRBJ1-3
d_call: -
clone_size: -
cdr3_aa: CASSYGSSGNTIYF
cdr3_nt: TGTGCCAGCAGTTACGGGAGCTCTGGAAACACCATATATTTT

v_call: TRBV5-1
j_call: TRBJ1-2
d_call: TRBD1
clone_size: -
cdr3_aa: CASSLTPGDRGQGYTF
cdr3_nt: TGCGCCAGCAGCTTAACCCCCGGAGATAGGGGGCAAGGCTACACCTTC

v_call: TRBV7-8
j_call: TRBJ1-2
d_call: TRBD1
clone_size: once
cdr3_aa: CASSPRTGVRGYTF
cdr3_nt: TGTGCCAGCAGCCCCCGGACAGGGGTTCGGGGCTACACCTTC

v_call: TRBV19
j_call: TRBJ1-4
d_call: TRBD1
clone_size: -
cdr3_aa: CASKRPGQGDEKLFF
cdr3_nt: TGTGCCAGTAAAAGGCCGGGACAGGGGGATGAAAAACTGTTTTTT

v_call: TRBV27
j_call: TRBJ2-7
d_call: TRBD2
clone_size: once
cdr3_aa: CASRLAPSYEQYF
cdr3_nt: TGTGCCAGTCGACTAGCCCCCTCCTACGAGCAGTACTTC

v_call: TRBV28
j_call: TRBJ2-7
d_call: -
clone_size: -
cdr3_aa: CASSIRVEQYF
cdr3_nt: TGTGCCAGCAGTATCAGGGTGGAGCAGTACTTC

v_call: TRBV28
j_call: TRBJ1-2
d_call: -
clone_size: -
cdr3_aa: CASTLTTGSGGYTF
cdr3_nt: TGTGCCAGCACTCTTACCACAGGCTCTGGAGGCTACACCTTC

v_call: TRBV4-1
j_call: TRBJ2-1
d_call: -
clone_size: once
cdr3_aa: CASSQPRLVRSYNEQFF
cdr3_nt: TGCGCCAGCAGCCAACCCCGACTAGTCCGGTCCTACAATGAGCAGTTCTTC

v_call: TRBV7-2
j_call: TRBJ2-5
d_call: -
clone_size: -
cdr3_aa: CASSLGGAVRETQYF
cdr3_nt: TGTGCCAGCAGCTTGGGAGGTGCGGTCCGGGAGACCCAGTACTTC

v_call: TRBV18
j_call: TRBJ1-2
d_call: TRBD1
clone_size: -
cdr3_aa: CASSSDRGHYGYTF
cdr3_nt: TGTGCCAGCTCATCGGACAGGGGGCACTATGGCTACACCTTC

v_call: TRBV2
j_call: TRBJ2-1
d_call: -
clone_size: -
cdr3_aa: CASMAGGNEQFF
cdr3_nt: TGTGCCAGCATGGCGGGCGGCAATGAGCAGTTCTTC

v_call: TRBV7-2
j_call: TRBJ2-6
d_call: -
clone_size: -
cdr3_aa: CASSLGASGANVLTF
cdr3_nt: TGTGCCAGCAGTCTAGGGGCCAGTGGGGCCAACGTCCTGACTTTC

v_call: TRBV28
j_call: TRBJ1-5
d_call: TRBD1
clone_size: -
cdr3_aa: CASSVGGQGRSQPQHF
cdr3_nt: TGTGCCAGCAGTGTGGGGGGACAGGGAAGAAGTCAGCCCCAGCATTTT

v_call: TRBV18
j_call: TRBJ2-2
d_call: TRBD2
clone_size: -
cdr3_aa: CASFPAGGRGTGELFF
cdr3_nt: TGTGCCAGCTTCCCGGCCGGCGGGAGAGGAACCGGGGAGCTGTTTTTT

v_call: TRBV7-2
j_call: TRBJ1-2
d_call: TRBD1
clone_size: -
cdr3_aa: CASSPGQGGYGYTF
cdr3_nt: TGTGCCAGCAGCCCGGGACAGGGTGGGTATGGCTACACCTTC

v_call: TRBV2
j_call: TRBJ1-2
d_call: -
clone_size: -
cdr3_aa: CASNGQREYGYTF
cdr3_nt: TGTGCCAGCAACGGACAGCGGGAATATGGCTACACCTTC

v_call: TRBV11-2
j_call: TRBJ1-5
d_call: -
clone_size: once
cdr3_aa: CASSLDRGNQPQHF
cdr3_nt: TGTGCCAGCAGCTTAGATCGAGGCAATCAGCCCCAGCATTTT

v_call: TRBV11-2
j_call: TRBJ2-7
d_call: TRBD1
clone_size: -
cdr3_aa: CASTPGQYSYEQYF
cdr3_nt: TGTGCCAGCACTCCGGGACAGTACTCCTACGAGCAGTACTTC

v_call: TRBV5-1
j_call: TRBJ2-5
d_call: -
clone_size: -
cdr3_aa: CASSFEGSETQYF
cdr3_nt: TGCGCCAGCAGTTTTGAGGGAAGCGAGACCCAGTACTTC

v_call: TRBV28
j_call: TRBJ1-5
d_call: -
clone_size: -
cdr3_aa: CASSVRGTRVSNQPQHF
cdr3_nt: TGTGCCAGCAGTGTCCGGGGGACGAGGGTAAGCAATCAGCCCCAGCATTTT

v_call: TRBV5-8
j_call: TRBJ2-7
d_call: -
clone_size: few
cdr3_aa: CASSFARGNYEQYF
cdr3_nt: TGTGCCAGCAGCTTCGCAAGGGGTAATTACGAGCAGTACTTC

v_call: TRBV7-3
j_call: TRBJ2-1
d_call: -
clone_size: -
cdr3_aa: CASSPAGVGRQFF
cdr3_nt: TGTGCCAGCAGCCCGGCAGGAGTTGGGAGGCAGTTCTTC

v_call: TRBV19
j_call: TRBJ1-5
d_call: TRBD1
clone_size: -
cdr3_aa: CASSFRTGGDQPQHF
cdr3_nt: TGTGCCAGTAGTTTTAGGACAGGGGGGGATCAGCCCCAGCATTTT